This note documents a single TCR beta chain sequence. The assay was immunoSEQ multiplex PCR, and TCRdb's table has in-frame clones only and misses some. This table has 180,000 or so clones, roughly 83% appearing once. The sample comes from a study of blood T cell repertoires in COVID-19. Germline CDR1 reads WSHSY; CDR2 reads SAAADI. The CDR3 loop spans 15 amino acids. V was shortened by 8 bases and J by 5 bases, with 20 bases between the two germline ends. The sequence came from a woman in her sixties who had recovered from COVID-19. V is TRBV10-2 and J is TRBJ2-3; the D gene is possibly TRBD1 (6 bases). The source material was PBMCs or T cells enriched from blood (not recorded which). The CDR3 DNA reads as TGCGCCAGCGCCCCGGGACATGGGAGTGAAGATACGCAGTATTTT. It codes for CASAPGHGSEDTQYF.